One T cell receptor (beta chain) is described in this entry. The antigen remains unidentified. This entry is derived from a study of T cell responses to AZD1222 COVID-19 vaccine. Notes on the study in general: Nearly half of spike-specific TCRs reportedly target variant regions that are unmutated in the B.1.351 and B.1.1.7 variants. Most donors were white British and more were female, and clonal diversity was possibly underestimated.

The protocol was immunoSEQ multiplex PCR, while the TCRdb copy is restricted to in-frame clones and leaves out a portion. The data show approximately 71,000 clones, 85% to 90% seen once. The CDR3 sequence is 14 residues long. With 4 bases removed from V and 5 bases from J, the gap between germline ends came to 12 bases. Germline values: CDR1 KGHSH, CDR2 LQKENI. The chain uses TRBV18 and TRBJ1-3; maybe TRBD1 (6 bases). The TCR was taken from an adult in good health. The specimen was peripheral blood, collected on day 0 of AZD1222 vaccination. The chain's CDR3 is CASSQPGQRNTIYF. CDR3 DNA: TGTGCCAGCTCACAACCCGGACAGAGAAACACCATATATTTT.